A single T cell receptor (beta chain) is shown here with its context. Original processing methods: Researchers report that nucleated cell counts were estimated from reference gene primer amplification. Assay: immunoSEQ multiplex PCR; the TCRdb copy retains only in-frame clones and omits some. Clonal size and the V and J genes are those of that table, whereas D and trimming came from the DNA. The sample gives 85,000 to 100,000 clones, roughly 85% of which show up once; approximately 20% is in the top ten. The data were taken from a study of blood T cell repertoires in COVID-19. Overall study: COVID-19 samples from acute and convalescent phases originated in the United States, Italy and Spain. Nucleic acid was either cDNA or gDNA, and it came from T cells, B-cell-depleted T cells, or PBMCs.

The V segment lost 2 bases and the J segment 3 bases; nucleotides outside the gene matches: 3. The length of the CDR3 is 15 residues. Germline V gene lookup returns CDR1 MNHEY and CDR2 SVGAGI. Enrolment of Seattle patients took place during active infection, and they were followed longitudinally. J is TRBJ1-4 and V is TRBV6-5, with 7 nucleotides matching TRBD1. The receptor's source is a woman in her sixties with COVID-19, enrolled during active disease. The sequencing sample was made of peripheral blood. The CDR3 DNA reads as TGTGCCAGCAGTTACAGACAGGGTTCTAATGAAAAACTGTTTTTT. Protein product: CASSYRQGSNEKLFF.